This T cell receptor beta chain came from a study of cytomegalovirus exposure and HLA in healthy donors. Study overall: Around 200 million T cells yielded more than 90 million unique TCR beta sequences, as an earlier analysis found.

PCR amplification relied on 60 Vbeta primers (plus 13 Jbeta primers). Data came from immunoSEQ multiplex PCR; TCRdb stores just in-frame clones and leaves some out. Of about 190,000 clones listed, 75% to 85% are singletons. Study-wide findings and caveats: Versus the approximately 670-donor mean, an Asian-associated ancestry cluster reportedly showed fewer N-insertions in a later analysis. With later analysis, a missense DCLRE1C variant became linked to TCR beta V- and J-gene trimming. Other equally common chains were less clonally expanded than HLA-associated TCR beta chains, a later analysis showed.

As to this clone: The antigen remains unidentified.

Sequenced: PBMCs. The clonotype comes from a boy younger than 18 in good health and CMV-seronegative.

CDR3 sequence (DNA): TGTGCCAGCAGCTCGGACAGGGTCGTGGACACTGAAGCTTTCTTT. This encodes CASSSDRVVDTEAFF. The V call is TRBV7-2, the J call TRBJ1-1, with 8 bases that match TRBD1. The CDR3 is 15 amino acids. Trimming at V came to 4 bases and at J to 3 bases, leaving 7 bases not matched to a gene. Germline assignment: CDR1 SGHTA and CDR2 FQGNSA.